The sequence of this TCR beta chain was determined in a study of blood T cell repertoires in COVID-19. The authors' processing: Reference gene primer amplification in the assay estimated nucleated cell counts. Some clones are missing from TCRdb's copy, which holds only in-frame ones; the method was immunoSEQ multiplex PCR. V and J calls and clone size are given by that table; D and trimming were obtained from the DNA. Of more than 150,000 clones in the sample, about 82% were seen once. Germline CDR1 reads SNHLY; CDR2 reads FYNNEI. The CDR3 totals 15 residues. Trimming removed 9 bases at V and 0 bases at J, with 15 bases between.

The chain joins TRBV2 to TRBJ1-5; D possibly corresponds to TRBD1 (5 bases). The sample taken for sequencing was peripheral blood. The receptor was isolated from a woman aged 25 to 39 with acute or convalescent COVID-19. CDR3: CASSFEGVSNQPQHF. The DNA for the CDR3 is TGTGCCAGTTCGTTTGAAGGGGTTAGCAATCAGCCCCAGCATTTT.